This TCR beta chain came from a study of blood T cell repertoires in COVID-19. Study information: The United States, Italy and Spain were the sources of the acute and convalescent COVID-19 samples.

Recruited during active infection, patients (from Seattle) were subsequently followed longitudinally. The CDR3 sequence is 15 residues long. V was trimmed by 6 bases and J by 4 bases, leaving 15 bases between them. Per germline, CDR1 MNHEY and CDR2 SVGAGI. Original processing notes: Amplifying reference gene primers gave estimates of nucleated cell counts. The data were produced by immunoSEQ multiplex PCR, yet TCRdb's version contains in-frame clones alone and is incomplete. That table is the source of V, J and clone size, and D and trimming were worked out from the DNA. The sample has under 200,000 clones, just under 90% seen once.

V and J are TRBV6-5 and TRBJ1-4; a weak D match, TRBD1 (6 bases). Material: peripheral blood. The receptor was isolated from an older woman with COVID-19, enrolled during active disease. The CDR3 protein is CASRRSWTDNEKLFF. DNA for the CDR3: TGTGCCAGCAGAAGAAGTTGGACAGATAATGAAAAACTGTTTTTT.